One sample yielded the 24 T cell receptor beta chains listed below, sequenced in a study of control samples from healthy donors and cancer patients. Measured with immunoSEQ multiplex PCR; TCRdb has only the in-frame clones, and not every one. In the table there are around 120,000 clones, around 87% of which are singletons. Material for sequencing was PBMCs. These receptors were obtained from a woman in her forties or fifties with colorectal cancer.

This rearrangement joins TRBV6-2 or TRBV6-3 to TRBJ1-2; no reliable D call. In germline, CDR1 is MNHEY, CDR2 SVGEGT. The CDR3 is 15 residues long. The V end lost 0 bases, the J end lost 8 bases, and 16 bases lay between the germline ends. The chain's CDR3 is CASSYSRAQPGGYTF. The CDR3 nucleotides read TGTGCCAGCAGTTACTCGAGAGCTCAGCCGGGAGGCTACACCTTC.

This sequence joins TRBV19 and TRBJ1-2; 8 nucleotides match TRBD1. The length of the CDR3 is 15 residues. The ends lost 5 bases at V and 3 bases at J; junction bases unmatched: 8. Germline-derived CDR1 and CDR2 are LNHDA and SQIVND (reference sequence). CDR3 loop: CASSRTGQGDYGYTF. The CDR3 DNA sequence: TGTGCCAGTAGTCGAACCGGACAGGGCGACTATGGCTACACCTTC.

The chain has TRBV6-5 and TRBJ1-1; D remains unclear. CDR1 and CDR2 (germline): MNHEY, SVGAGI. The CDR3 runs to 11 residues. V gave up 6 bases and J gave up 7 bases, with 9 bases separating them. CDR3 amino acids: CASSLADEAFF. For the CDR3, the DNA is TGTGCCAGCAGCTTGGCAGATGAAGCTTTCTTT.

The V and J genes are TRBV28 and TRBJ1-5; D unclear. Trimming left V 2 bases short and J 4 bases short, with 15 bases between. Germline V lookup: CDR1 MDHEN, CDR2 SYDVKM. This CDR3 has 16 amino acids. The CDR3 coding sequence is TGTGCCAGCAGTTTAGAGAAGTCAGTAGGGAATCAGCCCCAGCATTTT. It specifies CASSLEKSVGNQPQHF. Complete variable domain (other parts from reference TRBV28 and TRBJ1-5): DVKVTQSSRYLVKRTGEKVFLECVQDMDHENMFWYRQDPGLGLRLIYFSYDVKMKEKGDIPEGYSVSREKKERFSLILESASTNQTSMYLCASSLEKSVGNQPQHFGDGTRLSIL.

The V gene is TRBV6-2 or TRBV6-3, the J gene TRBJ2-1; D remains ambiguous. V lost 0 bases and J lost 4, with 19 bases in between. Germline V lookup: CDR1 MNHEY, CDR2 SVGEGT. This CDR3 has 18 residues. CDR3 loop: CASSYSSPYSNVYNEQFF. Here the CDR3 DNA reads TGTGCCAGCAGTTACTCCTCCCCGTACAGCAACGTTTACAATGAGCAGTTCTTC.

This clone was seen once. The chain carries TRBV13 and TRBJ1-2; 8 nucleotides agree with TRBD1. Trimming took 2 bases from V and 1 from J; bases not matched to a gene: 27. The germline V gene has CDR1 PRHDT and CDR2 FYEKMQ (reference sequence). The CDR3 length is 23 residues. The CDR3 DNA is TGTGCCAGCAGCTTATCCTCCCCTGCTCGAAAAACCGGGACAGGAATGGTTAACTATGGCTACACCTTC. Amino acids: CASSLSSPARKTGTGMVNYGYTF.

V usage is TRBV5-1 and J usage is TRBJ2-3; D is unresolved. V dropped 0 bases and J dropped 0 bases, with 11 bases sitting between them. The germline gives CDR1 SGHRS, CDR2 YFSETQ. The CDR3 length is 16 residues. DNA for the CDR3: TGCGCCAGCAGCTTGGAAGGCCCCTCTAGCACAGATACGCAGTATTTT. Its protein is CASSLEGPSSTDTQYF.

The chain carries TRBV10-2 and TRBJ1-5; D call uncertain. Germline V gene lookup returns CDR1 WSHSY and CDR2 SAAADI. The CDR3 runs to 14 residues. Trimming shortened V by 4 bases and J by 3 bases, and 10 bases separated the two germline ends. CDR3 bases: TGCGCCAGCAGTGGAGGGATCGCCAATCAGCCCCAGCATTTT. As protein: CASSGGIANQPQHF.

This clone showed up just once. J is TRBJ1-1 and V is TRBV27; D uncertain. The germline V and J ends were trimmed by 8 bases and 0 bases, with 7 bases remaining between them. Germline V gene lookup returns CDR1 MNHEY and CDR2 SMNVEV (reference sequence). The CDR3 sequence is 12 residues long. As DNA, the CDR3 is TGTGCCAGCGGGCATTTGAACACTGAAGCTTTCTTT. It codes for CASGHLNTEAFF.

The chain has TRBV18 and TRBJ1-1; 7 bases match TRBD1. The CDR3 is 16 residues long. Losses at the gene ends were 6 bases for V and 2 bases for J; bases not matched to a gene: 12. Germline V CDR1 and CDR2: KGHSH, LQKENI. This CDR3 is CASSPRQGDINTEAFF. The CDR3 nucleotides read TGTGCCAGCTCGCCGAGACAGGGCGATATTAACACTGAAGCTTTCTTT.

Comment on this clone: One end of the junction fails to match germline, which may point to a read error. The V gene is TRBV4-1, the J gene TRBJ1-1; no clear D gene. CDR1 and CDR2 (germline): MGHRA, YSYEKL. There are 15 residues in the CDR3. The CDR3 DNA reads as TGCGTCAGCAGCCAAGATCCTCGAGGGAACACTGAAGCTTTCTTT. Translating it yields CVSSQDPRGNTEAFF.

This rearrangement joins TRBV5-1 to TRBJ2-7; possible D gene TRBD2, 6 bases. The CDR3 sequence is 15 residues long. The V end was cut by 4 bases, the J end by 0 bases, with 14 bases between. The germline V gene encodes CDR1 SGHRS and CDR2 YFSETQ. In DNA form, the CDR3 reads TGCGCCAGCAGCGGAGGGGCCAGAAGCTCCTACGAGCAGTACTTC. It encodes CASSGGARSSYEQYF.

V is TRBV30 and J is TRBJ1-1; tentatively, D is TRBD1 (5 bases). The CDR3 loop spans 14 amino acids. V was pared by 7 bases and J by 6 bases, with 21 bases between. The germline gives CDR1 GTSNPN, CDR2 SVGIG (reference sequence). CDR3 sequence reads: CAYITGPGRAEAFF. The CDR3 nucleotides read TGTGCCTACATAACGGGACCAGGAAGGGCTGAAGCTTTCTTT.

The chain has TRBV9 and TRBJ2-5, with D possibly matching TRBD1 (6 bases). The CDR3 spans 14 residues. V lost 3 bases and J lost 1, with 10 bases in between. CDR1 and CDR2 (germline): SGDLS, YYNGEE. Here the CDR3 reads CASSARDTQETQYF. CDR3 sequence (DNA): TGTGCCAGCAGCGCCAGGGACACCCAAGAGACCCAGTACTTC.

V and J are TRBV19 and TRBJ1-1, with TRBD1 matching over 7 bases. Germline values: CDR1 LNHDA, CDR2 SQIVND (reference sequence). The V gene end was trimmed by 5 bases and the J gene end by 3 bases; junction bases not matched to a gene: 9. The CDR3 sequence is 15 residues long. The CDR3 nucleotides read TGTGCCAGTAGTCTATGGGACAGCCCGGACACTGAAGCTTTCTTT. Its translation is CASSLWDSPDTEAFF.

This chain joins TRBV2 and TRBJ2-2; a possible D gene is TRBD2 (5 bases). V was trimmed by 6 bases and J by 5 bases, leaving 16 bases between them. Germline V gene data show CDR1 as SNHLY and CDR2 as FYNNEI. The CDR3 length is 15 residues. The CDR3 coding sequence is TGTGCCAGCAGGTCGATGGCGGGTACGACCGGGGAGCTGTTTTTT. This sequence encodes CASRSMAGTTGELFF.

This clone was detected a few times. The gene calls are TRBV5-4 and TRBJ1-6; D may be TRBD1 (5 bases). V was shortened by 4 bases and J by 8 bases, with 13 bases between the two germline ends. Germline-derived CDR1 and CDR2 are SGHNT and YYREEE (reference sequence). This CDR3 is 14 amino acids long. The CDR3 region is CASSARKQDSPLHF. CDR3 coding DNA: TGTGCCAGCAGCGCGCGCAAACAGGATTCACCCCTCCACTTT. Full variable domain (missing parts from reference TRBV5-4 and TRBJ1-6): ETGVTQSPTHLIKTRGQQVTLRCSSQSGHNTVSWYQQALGQGPQFIFQYYREEENGRGNFPPRFSGLQFPNYSSELNVNALELDDSALYLCASSARKQDSPLHFGNGTRLTVT.

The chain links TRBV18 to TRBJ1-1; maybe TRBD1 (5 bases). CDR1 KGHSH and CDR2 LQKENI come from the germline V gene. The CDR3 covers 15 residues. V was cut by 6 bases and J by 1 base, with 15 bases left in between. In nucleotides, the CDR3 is TGTGCCAGCTCTCCTATGGGACCGCAGAACACTGAAGCTTTCTTT. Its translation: CASSPMGPQNTEAFF.

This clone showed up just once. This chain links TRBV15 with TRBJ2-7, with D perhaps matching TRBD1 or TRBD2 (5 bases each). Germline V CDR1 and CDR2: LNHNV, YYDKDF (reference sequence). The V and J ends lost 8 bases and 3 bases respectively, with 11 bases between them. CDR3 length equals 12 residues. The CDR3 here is CATGTDYYEQYF. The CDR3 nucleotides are TGTGCCACCGGGACGGATTACTACGAGCAGTACTTC.

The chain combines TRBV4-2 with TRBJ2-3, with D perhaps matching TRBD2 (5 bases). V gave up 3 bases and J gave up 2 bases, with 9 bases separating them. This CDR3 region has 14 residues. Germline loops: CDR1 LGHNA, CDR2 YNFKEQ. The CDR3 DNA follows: TGTGCCAGCAGCCACCCGGGGTACACAGATACGCAGTATTTT. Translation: CASSHPGYTDTQYF.

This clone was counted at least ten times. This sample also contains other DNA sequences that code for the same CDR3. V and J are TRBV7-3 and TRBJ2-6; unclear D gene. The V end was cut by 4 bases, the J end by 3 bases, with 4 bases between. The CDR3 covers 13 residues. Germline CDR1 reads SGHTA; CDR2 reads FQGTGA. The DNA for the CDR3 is TGTGCCAGCAGCTCAGGTGGGGCCAACGTCCTGACTTTC. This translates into CASSSGGANVLTF.

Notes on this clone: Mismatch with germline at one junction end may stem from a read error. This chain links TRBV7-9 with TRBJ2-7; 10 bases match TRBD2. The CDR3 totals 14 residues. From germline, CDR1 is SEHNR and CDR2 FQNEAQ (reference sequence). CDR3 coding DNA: TGTGCCAGCAGCTTAGCGGGGACTAGCGCCCTACGCAACTTC. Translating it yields CASSLAGTSALRNF.

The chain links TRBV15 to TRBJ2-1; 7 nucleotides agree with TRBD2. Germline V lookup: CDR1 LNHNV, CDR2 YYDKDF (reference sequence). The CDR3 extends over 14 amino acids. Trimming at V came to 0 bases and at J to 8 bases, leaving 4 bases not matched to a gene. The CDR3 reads CATSRDGRSYEQFF. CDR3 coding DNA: TGTGCCACCAGCAGAGACGGGAGGTCTTATGAGCAGTTCTTC.

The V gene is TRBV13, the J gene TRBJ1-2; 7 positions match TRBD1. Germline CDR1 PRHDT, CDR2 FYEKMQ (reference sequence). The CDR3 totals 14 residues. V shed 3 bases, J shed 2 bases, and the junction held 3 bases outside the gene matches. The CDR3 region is CASSFGQDNYGYTF. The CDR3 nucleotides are TGTGCCAGCAGCTTTGGACAGGACAACTATGGCTACACCTTC.